This T cell receptor (beta chain) was recovered during a study of T cells in Graves' hyperthyroidism and ophthalmopathy. About the research overall: Before treatment of any kind, peripheral blood was taken at initial diagnosis.

Study-wide results and limits: A model of 13 V-J features distinguished ophthalmopathy from stable hyperthyroidism. Most thyroid clonotypes expanded above 0.001 were also detected in blood.

Together with thyroid ultrasound, orbital computed tomography, serum thyroxine and TRAb, clinical symptoms were used for diagnoses. A note on this clonotype: The target antigen is unknown. A read error may explain this, as a much larger clone is one base away.

TCR beta CDR3 sequences were amplified from RNA transcripts. HTBI primers were the set used in a first-round RT-PCR of the TCR CDR3. Using its own MiXCR run on the multiplex PCR reads, TCRdb lists one record per CDR3 protein. The table shows about 680,000 distinct CDR3 sequences, with around a third occurring only once. This CDR3 comprises 13 residues. Germline V CDR1 and CDR2: SGHTA, FQGNSA. The rearrangement uses TRBV7-2 and TRBJ2-7, with a weak D call TRBD2 (6 bases). Sequencing was done on a sample of blood. The TCR was taken from a woman aged 40 to 55 with Graves' hyperthyroidism. CDR3 in amino acids: CASGLGGELEQYF. As DNA, the CDR3 is TGTGCCAGCGGCTTAGGCGGGGAGCTCGAGCAGTACTTC.